This passage covers 30 T cell receptor beta chains from one sample sequenced in a study of radiation and T cells in renal cell carcinoma. The data were produced by immunoSEQ multiplex PCR, yet TCRdb's version contains in-frame clones alone and is incomplete. Of 7,500 to 10,000 clones listed, roughly 60% are singletons. Treatment reported: treatment-naive control, cytoreductive nephrectomy. The material was tumor tissue, obtained from a patient whose treatment was nephrectomy without radiotherapy. These receptors were collected from a man between 60 and 70 years old with renal cell carcinoma.

On this clone: One end of the junction is discordant with germline, which a read error may explain. Additional DNA sequences in this sample encode the identical CDR3. This sequence joins TRBV7-2 and TRBJ2-3; TRBD1 might be the D (5 bases). CDR1 and CDR2 from the germline V gene are SGHTA and FQGNSA. The CDR3 extends over 15 amino acids. CDR3 coding DNA: TGCGCCAGCAGCCAAGGGGTCGGCGACACAGATACGCAGTATTTT. As protein: CASSQGVGDTDTQYF.

The gene calls are TRBV19 and TRBJ1-4; perhaps TRBD1 as D (6 bases). V shed 5 bases and J shed 7 bases, with 17 bases lying between them. CDR3 length: 15 amino acids. The germline V gene has CDR1 LNHDA and CDR2 SQIVND (reference sequence). The CDR3 loop reads CASSPSTGLSEKLFF. CDR3 sequence (DNA): TGTGCCAGTAGTCCATCAACAGGGCTTAGTGAAAAACTGTTTTTT.

The J gene is TRBJ2-7, the V gene TRBV28; D remains unclear. This CDR3 contains 10 residues. Per germline, CDR1 MDHEN and CDR2 SYDVKM. V shed 10 bases and J shed 4 bases, with 8 bases lying between them. This CDR3 is CATSYYEQYF. The CDR3 DNA follows: TGTGCCACCTCCTATTACGAGCAGTACTTC.

The genes are TRBV27 and TRBJ2-7; TRBD1 agrees at 9 bases. CDR1 and CDR2 from the germline V gene are MNHEY and SMNVEV (reference sequence). Unmatched junction bases numbered 14, after V lost 4 bases and J lost 4 bases. The CDR3 runs 17 residues. CDR3 region: CASSSPGQGRGSYEQYF. The CDR3 DNA is TGTGCCAGCAGTTCCCCGGGACAGGGTCGAGGTAGTTACGAGCAGTACTTC.

The J gene is TRBJ1-3, the V gene TRBV4-2, with TRBD1 matching 7 bases. With V trimmed by 0 bases and J by 7 bases, 0 bases remained unmatched. In germline, CDR1 is LGHNA, CDR2 YNFKEQ. This CDR3 has 13 residues. CDR3 loop: CASSQDRGNTIYF. In DNA form, the CDR3 reads TGTGCCAGCAGCCAAGACAGGGGGAACACCATATATTTT.

In DNA form, the CDR3 reads TGTGCCATCAGGATCGACGGCTCCTACGAGCAGTACTTC. Encoded protein: CAIRIDGSYEQYF. This sequence joins TRBV10-3 and TRBJ2-7; D ambiguous. The CDR3 runs to 13 residues. CDR1 and CDR2 (germline): ENHRY, SYGVKD. V shed 6 bases and J shed 0 bases, with 9 bases lying between them.

CDR3 protein: CAWSPGLAGAAGELFF. The CDR3 DNA is TGTGCCTGGAGTCCGGGACTAGCGGGAGCGGCCGGGGAGCTGTTTTTT. The chain employs TRBV30 and TRBJ2-2; 14 bases are shared with TRBD2. The CDR3 totals 16 residues. V was pared by 2 bases and J by 6 bases, with 5 bases of the junction left unmatched. Germline V CDR1 and CDR2: GTSNPN, SVGIG (reference sequence).

This clone was detected only once. The chain uses TRBV27 and TRBJ2-5, with D perhaps TRBD2 (5 bases). Germline V lookup: CDR1 MNHEY, CDR2 SMNVEV (reference sequence). The CDR3 loop spans 15 amino acids. V was clipped by 3 bases and J by 5 bases, with 16 bases between them. CDR3 sequence (DNA): TGTGCCAGCAGTTTTGGGCGGGCAACTGTGGAGACCCAGTACTTC. Encoded protein: CASSFGRATVETQYF.

CDR3 nucleotides: TGTGCCAGCAGCGGCCGAGGATGGGGCGAGCAGTACTTC. Encoded protein: CASSGRGWGEQYF. The chain combines TRBV6-6 with TRBJ2-7; D unclear. CDR3 length equals 13 residues. The germline V gene encodes CDR1 MNHNY and CDR2 SVGAGI (reference sequence). V gave up 6 bases and J gave up 6 bases, with 15 bases separating them.

The V and J genes are TRBV7-9 and TRBJ2-7; the D gene is possibly TRBD2 (6 bases). The CDR3 runs 14 residues. Trimming removed 2 bases at V and 0 bases at J, with 8 bases between. Germline V gives CDR1 SEHNR, CDR2 FQNEAQ (reference sequence). Written as DNA, the CDR3 is TGTGCCAGCAGCTTAAACGGGGGCTCCTACGAGCAGTACTTC. Encoded protein: CASSLNGGSYEQYF.

The J gene is TRBJ2-4, the V gene TRBV27; no clear D gene. This CDR3 has 15 amino acids. In germline, CDR1 is MNHEY, CDR2 SMNVEV (reference sequence). V was pared by 8 bases and J by 2 bases, with 16 bases between. The CDR3 protein is CASADSRVSKNIQYF. CDR3 in DNA: TGTGCCAGCGCCGATAGTCGGGTATCCAAAAACATTCAGTACTTC.

The rearrangement joins TRBV7-6 to TRBJ1-4; TRBD1 matches 7 bases. The junction had 8 bases not matched to a gene; V was cut back by 5 bases and J by 11 bases. Germline lookup yields CDR1 SGHVS and CDR2 FNYEAQ. The CDR3 spans 13 residues. The CDR3 protein is CASSPATGVKLFF. In DNA form, the CDR3 reads TGTGCCAGCAGCCCGGCCACAGGGGTCAAACTGTTTTTT.

The gene calls are TRBV5-1 and TRBJ2-2, with 7 bases identical to TRBD2. Germline V gene data show CDR1 as SGHRS and CDR2 as YFSETQ. Trimming took 5 bases from V and 2 from J; bases not matched to a gene: 6. The CDR3 covers 15 residues. DNA of the CDR3: TGCGCCAGCAGTCTAGCGGAGGGAAACACCGGGGAGCTGTTTTTT. It yields the protein CASSLAEGNTGELFF.

The chain's CDR3 is CASSQGQVPRQETQYF. DNA for the CDR3: TGTGCCAGCAGCCAAGGACAGGTCCCTCGCCAAGAGACCCAGTACTTC. This chain connects TRBV14 to TRBJ2-5; D possibly corresponds to TRBD1 (6 bases). With 1 base removed from V and 1 base from J, the gap between germline ends came to 13 bases. CDR1 is SGHDN and CDR2 is FVKESK in the germline V gene. The CDR3 spans 16 residues. The full variable domain, completed using reference TRBV14 and TRBJ2-5, is EAGVTQFPSHSVIEKGQTVTLRCDPISGHDNLYWYRRVMGKEIKFLLHFVKESKQDESGMPNNRFLAERTGGTYSTLKVQPAELEDSGVYFCASSQGQVPRQETQYFGPGTRLLVL.

A few counts support this clone. The V call is TRBV7-3, the J call TRBJ2-1; 12 nucleotides align to TRBD2. CDR1 and CDR2 (germline): SGHTA, FQGTGA. The length of the CDR3 is 17 residues. The V segment lost 5 bases and the J segment 0 bases; nucleotides outside the gene matches: 5. In nucleotides, the CDR3 is TGTGCCAGCAGCCCCTCGGGACTAGCGGGCTCCTACAATGAGCAGTTCTTC. Protein sequence: CASSPSGLAGSYNEQFF.

The genes are TRBV5-4 and TRBJ2-2; 8 bases line up with TRBD1. The CDR3 consists of 15 residues. Looked up from germline, CDR1 is SGHNT and CDR2 is YYREEE (reference sequence). J lost 1 base, V lost 5 bases, and 4 bases had no gene match. The CDR3 spells CASSQTGVNTGELFF. The CDR3 DNA is TGTGCCAGCAGTCAGACAGGGGTGAACACCGGGGAGCTGTTTTTT.

The chain couples TRBV5-1 to TRBJ1-1, with a possible D match to TRBD1 (6 bases). This CDR3 has 14 amino acids. The ends were cut back, 3 bases at V and 3 bases at J, with 12 bases in the middle. Per germline, CDR1 SGHRS and CDR2 YFSETQ. The CDR3 DNA sequence: TGCGCCAGCAGCTCACAGGGAGGGGACACTGAAGCTTTCTTT. Translation gives CASSSQGGDTEAFF.

The chain joins TRBV6-6 to TRBJ1-1, with a possible D match to TRBD1 (5 bases). The V gene lost 0 bases and the J gene lost 6 bases, with 11 bases spanning the gap. This CDR3 contains 14 residues. Looked up from germline, CDR1 is MNHNY and CDR2 is SVGAGI (reference sequence). The CDR3 DNA reads TGTGCCAGCAGTTACTCGGGGGTAAACGCTGAAGCTTTCTTT. The encoded protein is CASSYSGVNAEAFF.

The chain combines TRBV28 with TRBJ1-1; perhaps TRBD1 as D (5 bases). Germline V CDR1 and CDR2: MDHEN, SYDVKM. V was pared by 4 bases and J by 0 bases, with 6 bases between. The CDR3 extends over 13 amino acids. CDR3 residues: CASSSGMNTEAFF. The CDR3 bases are TGTGCCAGCAGTTCAGGGATGAACACTGAAGCTTTCTTT. The whole variable domain, filled in from reference TRBV28 and TRBJ1-1, reads DVKVTQSSRYLVKRTGEKVFLECVQDMDHENMFWYRQDPGLGLRLIYFSYDVKMKEKGDIPEGYSVSREKKERFSLILESASTNQTSMYLCASSSGMNTEAFFGQGTRLTVV.

The chain combines TRBV27 with TRBJ1-2; D is perhaps TRBD1 (5 bases). V was shortened by 3 bases and J by 1 base, with 15 bases between the two germline ends. The CDR3 covers 16 residues. Germline CDR1 reads MNHEY; CDR2 reads SMNVEV (reference sequence). The CDR3 coding sequence is TGTGCCAGCAGTTTTTCGGGGGGACCCTTTAACTATGGCTACACCTTC. This gives the protein CASSFSGGPFNYGYTF.

The CDR3 DNA sequence: TGTGCCAGCAGCCAGGCCGGGACCATAAACCTGAATGAGCAGTTCTTC. The encoded protein is CASSQAGTINLNEQFF. This chain links TRBV14 with TRBJ2-1; D may match TRBD1 or TRBD2 (5 bases each). From germline, CDR1 is SGHDN and CDR2 FVKESK. The CDR3 length is 16 residues. V was trimmed by 3 bases and J by 7 bases, leaving 19 bases between them.

J is TRBJ2-3 and V is TRBV19; 7 positions match TRBD2. With V trimmed by 5 bases and J by 2 bases, 10 bases remained unmatched. Looked up from germline, CDR1 is LNHDA and CDR2 is SQIVND (reference sequence). The CDR3 is made up of 16 amino acids. CDR3 sequence: CASSPSRAGYTDTQYF. The CDR3 nucleotides are TGTGCCAGTAGTCCCTCCCGAGCGGGGTACACAGATACGCAGTATTTT.

The chain carries TRBV4-1 and TRBJ2-7; D may match TRBD1 or TRBD2 (5 bases each). Germline CDR1 is MGHRA and CDR2 is YSYEKL. The CDR3 has 15 amino acids. With 0 bases removed from V and 6 bases from J, the gap between germline ends came to 15 bases. CDR3 amino acids: CASSQDGGYPGEQYF. The CDR3 bases are TGCGCCAGCAGCCAAGATGGGGGATATCCTGGCGAGCAGTACTTC.

V gene TRBV11-2 combines with J gene TRBJ2-3, with 9 bases fitting TRBD2. Germline-derived CDR1 and CDR2 are SGHAT and FQNNGV. The CDR3 length is 16 residues. After removal of 1 base from V and 3 bases from J, the junction contained 5 bases not matched to a gene. The CDR3 DNA reads TGTGCCAGCAGCTTAGTCGGCGGGGGGGCTACAGATACGCAGTATTTT. It specifies CASSLVGGGATDTQYF.

The chain's CDR3 is CSVDGYQETQYF. The CDR3 DNA follows: TGCAGCGTAGACGGGTACCAAGAGACCCAGTACTTC. V gene TRBV29-1 combines with J gene TRBJ2-5; D is ambiguous. The V gene's germline CDR1 is SQVTM and CDR2 ANQGSEA. Trimming stripped 6 bases from V and 0 bases from J, with 8 bases between. The CDR3 totals 12 residues.

The chain has TRBV7-2 and TRBJ2-2; no clear D. CDR3 length equals 14 residues. Trimming removed 0 bases at V and 2 bases at J, with 4 bases between. The V gene's germline CDR1 is SGHTA and CDR2 FQGNSA. The CDR3 coding sequence is TGTGCCAGCAGCTTAGCCCCCAACACCGGGGAGCTGTTTTTT. It yields the protein CASSLAPNTGELFF.

The V and J genes are TRBV30 and TRBJ2-5; 8 bases match TRBD1. This CDR3 has 16 residues. In germline, CDR1 is GTSNPN, CDR2 SVGIG (reference sequence). Here the CDR3 reads CAGRIGQGKAQETQYF. CDR3 sequence (DNA): TGTGCTGGGAGGATAGGACAGGGTAAAGCCCAAGAGACCCAGTACTTC.

By share of the sample, this clone is medium-sized. V gene TRBV21-1 combines with J gene TRBJ2-1. TRBV21-1 is a recognized pseudogene. The CDR3 spans 13 residues. The CDR3 loop is CATRRPLYNEQFF. DNA for the CDR3: TGTGCCACCCGGCGACCCCTGTACAATGAGCAGTTCTTC.

V usage is TRBV11-2 and J usage is TRBJ2-3, with D tentatively TRBD1 or TRBD2 (6 bases each). The CDR3 spans 16 residues. Germline-derived CDR1 and CDR2 are SGHAT and FQNNGV. V lost 1 base and J lost 4, with 15 bases in between. The CDR3 nucleotides read TGTGCCAGCAGCTTAGGTCGGGGGCTCCGCGCAGATACGCAGTATTTT. This sequence encodes CASSLGRGLRADTQYF.

This rearrangement joins TRBV28 to TRBJ2-7, with D unresolved. CDR3 length equals 12 residues. Germline assignment: CDR1 MDHEN and CDR2 SYDVKM. Between the trimmed V and J ends, which lost 5 bases and 3 bases, there was a span of 8 bases. The CDR3 DNA follows: TGTGCCAGCAGTGCCGGTCACTACGAGCAGTACTTC. This codes for CASSAGHYEQYF.